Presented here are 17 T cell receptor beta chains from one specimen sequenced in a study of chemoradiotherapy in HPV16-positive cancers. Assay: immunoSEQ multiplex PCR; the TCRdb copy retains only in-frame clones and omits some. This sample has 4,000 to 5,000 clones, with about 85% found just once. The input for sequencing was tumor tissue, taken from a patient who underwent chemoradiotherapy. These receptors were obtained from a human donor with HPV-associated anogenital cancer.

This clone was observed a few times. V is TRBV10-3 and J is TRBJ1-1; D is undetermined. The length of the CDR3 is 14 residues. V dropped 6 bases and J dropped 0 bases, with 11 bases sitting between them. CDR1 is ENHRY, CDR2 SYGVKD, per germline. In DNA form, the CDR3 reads TGTGCCATCAGGGCGGCGGCCATGAACACTGAAGCTTTCTTT. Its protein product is CAIRAAAMNTEAFF.

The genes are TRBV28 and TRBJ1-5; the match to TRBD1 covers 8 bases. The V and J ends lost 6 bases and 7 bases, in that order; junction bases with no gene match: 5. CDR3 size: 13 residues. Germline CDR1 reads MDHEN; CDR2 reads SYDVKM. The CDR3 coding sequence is TGTGCCAGCAGGGGACAGGCTGGACAGCCCCAGCATTTT. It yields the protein CASRGQAGQPQHF.

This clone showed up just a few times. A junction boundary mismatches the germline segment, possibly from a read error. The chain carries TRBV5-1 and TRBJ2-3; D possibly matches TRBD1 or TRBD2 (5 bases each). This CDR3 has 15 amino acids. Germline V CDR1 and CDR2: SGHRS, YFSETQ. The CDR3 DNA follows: TGCGCCAGCAGCTTGGAGGGGACCGGCACGGATACGCAGTATTTT. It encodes CASSLEGTGTDTQYF. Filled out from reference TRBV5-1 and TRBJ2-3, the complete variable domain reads KAGVTQTPRYLIKTRGQQVTLSCSPISGHRSVSWYQQTPGQGLQFLFEYFSETQRNKGNFPGRFSGRQFSNSRSEMNVSTLELGDSALYLCASSLEGTGTDTQYFGPGTRLTVL.

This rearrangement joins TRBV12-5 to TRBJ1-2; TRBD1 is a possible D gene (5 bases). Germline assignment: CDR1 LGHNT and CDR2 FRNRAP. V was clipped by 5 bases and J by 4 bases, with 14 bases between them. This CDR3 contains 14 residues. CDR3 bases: TGTGCTAGTGGTCTGCAGGGAAAGACCTATGGCTACACCTTC. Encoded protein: CASGLQGKTYGYTF.

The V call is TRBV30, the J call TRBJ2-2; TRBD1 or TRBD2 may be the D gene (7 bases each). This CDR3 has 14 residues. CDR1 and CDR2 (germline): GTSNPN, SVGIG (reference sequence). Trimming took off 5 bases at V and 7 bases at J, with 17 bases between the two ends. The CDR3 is CAWLGQGGIGELFF. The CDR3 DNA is TGTGCCTGGTTAGGGCAGGGGGGGATCGGGGAGCTGTTTTTT.

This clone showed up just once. The CDR3 DNA follows: TGTGCCAGCAGCCAGGACGTTAGCAATCAGCCCCAGCATTTT. Translation: CASSQDVSNQPQHF. J is TRBJ1-5 and V is TRBV4-2; no firm D call. The CDR3 is 14 residues long. From germline, CDR1 is LGHNA and CDR2 YNFKEQ. Trimming stripped 3 bases from V and 0 bases from J, with 6 bases between.

CDR3 protein: CARSFRPANTGELFF. The CDR3 nucleotides are TGTGCCAGAAGCTTCCGGCCCGCGAACACCGGGGAGCTGTTTTTT. This sequence joins TRBV5-3 and TRBJ2-2, with no clear D. TRBV5-3 has ORF status, its function being uncertain. This CDR3 comprises 15 residues. With 2 bases removed from V and 0 bases from J, the gap between germline ends came to 8 bases.

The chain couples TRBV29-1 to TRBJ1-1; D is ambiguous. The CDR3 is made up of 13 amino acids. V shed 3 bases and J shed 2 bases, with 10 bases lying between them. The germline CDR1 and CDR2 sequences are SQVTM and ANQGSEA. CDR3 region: CSVDAPANTEAFF. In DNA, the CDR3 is TGCAGCGTTGATGCGCCCGCAAACACTGAAGCTTTCTTT.

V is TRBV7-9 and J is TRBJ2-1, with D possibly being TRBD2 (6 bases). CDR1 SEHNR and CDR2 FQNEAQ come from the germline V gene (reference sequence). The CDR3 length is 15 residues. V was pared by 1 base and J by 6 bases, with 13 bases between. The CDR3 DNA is TGTGCCAGCAGCTTAGGGGCCGGGGGTATCAATGAGCAGTTCTTC. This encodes CASSLGAGGINEQFF.

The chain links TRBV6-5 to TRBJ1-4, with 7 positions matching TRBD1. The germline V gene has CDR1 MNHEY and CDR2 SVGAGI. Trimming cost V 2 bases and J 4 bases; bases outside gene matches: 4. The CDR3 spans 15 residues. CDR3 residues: CASSYTTGHNEKLFF. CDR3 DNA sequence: TGTGCCAGCAGTTACACGACAGGGCATAATGAAAAACTGTTTTTT.

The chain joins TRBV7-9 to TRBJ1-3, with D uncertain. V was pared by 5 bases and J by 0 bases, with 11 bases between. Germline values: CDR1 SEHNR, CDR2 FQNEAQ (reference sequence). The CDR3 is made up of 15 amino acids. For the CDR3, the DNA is TGTGCCAGCAGCGGCGGACCCAGCTCTGGAAACACCATATATTTT. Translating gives CASSGGPSSGNTIYF.

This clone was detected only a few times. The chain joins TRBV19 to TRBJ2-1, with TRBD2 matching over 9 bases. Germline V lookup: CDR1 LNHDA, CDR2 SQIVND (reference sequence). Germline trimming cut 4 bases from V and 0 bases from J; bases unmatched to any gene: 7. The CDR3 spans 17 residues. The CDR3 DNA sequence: TGTGCCAGTAGTAGGCGGGCGGGAGGGAGCTCCTACAATGAGCAGTTCTTC. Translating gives CASSRRAGGSSYNEQFF. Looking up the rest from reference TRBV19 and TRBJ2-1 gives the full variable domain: DGGITQSPKYLFRKEGQNVTLSCEQNLNHDAMYWYRQDPGQGLRLIYYSQIVNDFQKGDIAEGYSVSREKKESFPLTVTSAQKNPTAFYLCASSRRAGGSSYNEQFFGPGTRLTVL.

The DNA of the CDR3 is TGTGCCAGCAGTCCCTACGGGAATTATGTAGGGGAGCTGTTTTTT. Its protein is CASSPYGNYVGELFF. J is TRBJ2-2 and V is TRBV28; tentative D call: TRBD2 (5 bases). The CDR3 contains 15 residues. Trimming pared 5 bases from V and 8 bases from J, leaving 18 bases between. The germline V gene has CDR1 MDHEN and CDR2 SYDVKM.

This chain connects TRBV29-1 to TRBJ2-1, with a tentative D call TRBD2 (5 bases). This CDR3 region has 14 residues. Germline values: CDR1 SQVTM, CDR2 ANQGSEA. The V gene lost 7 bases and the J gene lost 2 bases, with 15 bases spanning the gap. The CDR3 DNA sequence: TGCAGCGCCAAACCCCCGGGGACCTACAATGAGCAGTTCTTC. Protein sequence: CSAKPPGTYNEQFF.

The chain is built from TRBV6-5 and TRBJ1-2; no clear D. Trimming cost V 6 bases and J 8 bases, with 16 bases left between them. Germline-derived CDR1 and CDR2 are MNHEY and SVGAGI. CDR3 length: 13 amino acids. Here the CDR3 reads CASRVERLGGYTF. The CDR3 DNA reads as TGTGCCAGCAGGGTGGAGAGGTTGGGCGGCTACACCTTC.

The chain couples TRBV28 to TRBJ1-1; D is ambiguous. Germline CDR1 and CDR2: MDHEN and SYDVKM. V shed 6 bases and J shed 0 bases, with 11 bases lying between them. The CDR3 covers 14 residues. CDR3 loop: CASRPSVVNTEAFF. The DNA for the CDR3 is TGTGCCAGCAGACCCAGCGTGGTGAACACTGAAGCTTTCTTT.

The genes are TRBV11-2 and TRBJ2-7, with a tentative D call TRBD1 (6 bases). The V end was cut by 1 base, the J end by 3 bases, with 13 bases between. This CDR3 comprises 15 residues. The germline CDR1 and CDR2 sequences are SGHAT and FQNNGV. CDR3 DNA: TGTGCCAGCAGCTTAGGGGCAGGGGTGGTCTACGAGCAGTACTTC. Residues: CASSLGAGVVYEQYF. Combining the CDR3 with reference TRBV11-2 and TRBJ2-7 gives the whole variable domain EAGVAQSPRYKIIEKRQSVAFWCNPISGHATLYWYQQILGQGPKLLIQFQNNGVVDDSQLPKDRFSAERLKGVDSTLKIQPAKLEDSAVYLCASSLGAGVVYEQYFGPGTRLTVT.